Listed here are 5 T cell receptor beta chains from one sample, sequenced in a study of blood T cell repertoires in COVID-19. Assay: immunoSEQ multiplex PCR; the TCRdb copy retains only in-frame clones and omits some. The sample contains fewer than 400,000 clones, about 87% of which appear only once. The sample was PBMCs or T cells enriched from blood (not recorded which). The source is a man aged 25-45 years who had recovered from COVID-19.

The chain links TRBV2 to TRBJ2-3, with D tentatively TRBD2 (6 bases). This CDR3 spans 15 amino acids. Germline values: CDR1 SNHLY, CDR2 FYNNEI. Trimming left V 6 bases short and J 0 bases short, with 13 bases between. Here the CDR3 reads CASSATGTSTDTQYF. The CDR3 region has the DNA TGTGCCAGCAGCGCTACCGGGACTAGCACAGATACGCAGTATTTT.

On this clone itself: This sample includes further DNA sequences coding for the same CDR3. This chain uses TRBV7-3 with TRBJ2-3; 7 bases align to TRBD1. CDR1 and CDR2 from the germline V gene are SGHTA and FQGTGA. Germline trimming cut 5 bases from V and 1 base from J; bases unmatched to any gene: 6. The CDR3 extends over 15 amino acids. This chain's CDR3 is CASSQTGLGTDTQYF. DNA for the CDR3: TGTGCCAGCAGCCAGACAGGGCTCGGCACAGATACGCAGTATTTT. Full variable domain (rest looked up from reference TRBV7-3 and TRBJ2-3): GAGVSQTPSNKVTEKGKYVELRCDPISGHTALYWYRQSLGQGPEFLIYFQGTGAADDSGLPNDRFFAVRPEGSVSTLKIQRTERGDSAVYLCASSQTGLGTDTQYFGPGTRLTVL.

The V gene is TRBV7-9, the J gene TRBJ2-1; TRBD1 might be the D (5 bases). V was pared by 0 bases and J by 10 bases, with 16 bases between. This CDR3 contains 15 residues. Germline lookup yields CDR1 SEHNR and CDR2 FQNEAQ (reference sequence). The CDR3 is CASSLAGVRELEQFF. The CDR3 DNA follows: TGTGCCAGCAGCTTAGCCGGCGTCAGGGAATTAGAGCAGTTCTTC.

This chain links TRBV7-2 with TRBJ2-5; TRBD2 aligns across 8 bases. The CDR3 is made up of 15 amino acids. Trimming removed 3 bases from V and 7 bases from J; junction bases left unmatched: 10. Germline CDR1 and CDR2: SGHTA and FQGNSA. CDR3 sequence: CASSFLAGLLGTQYF. The DNA for the CDR3 is TGTGCCAGCAGCTTCTTAGCGGGGCTTTTGGGGACCCAGTACTTC. The full variable domain, its missing parts supplied by reference TRBV7-2 and TRBJ2-5, is GAGVSQSPSNKVTEKGKDVELRCDPISGHTALYWYRQSLGQGLEFLIYFQGNSAPDKSGLPSDRFSAERTGGSVSTLTIQRTQQEDSAVYLCASSFLAGLLGTQYFGPGTRLLVL.

This clone was picked up one time. The chain carries TRBV18 and TRBJ1-4, with 7 nucleotides matching TRBD1. This CDR3 region has 13 residues. Unmatched junction bases numbered 5, after V lost 3 bases and J lost 10 bases. Germline V gene lookup returns CDR1 KGHSH and CDR2 LQKENI. CDR3 in DNA: TGTGCCAGCTCACCGCTAACAGGGGTAAAACTGTTTTTT. It yields the protein CASSPLTGVKLFF. The whole variable domain, remainder taken from reference TRBV18 and TRBJ1-4, is NAGVMQNPRHLVRRRGQEARLRCSPMKGHSHVYWYRQLPEEGLKFMVYLQKENIIDESGMPKERFSAEFPKEGPSILRIQQVVRGDSAAYFCASSPLTGVKLFFGSGTQLSVL.